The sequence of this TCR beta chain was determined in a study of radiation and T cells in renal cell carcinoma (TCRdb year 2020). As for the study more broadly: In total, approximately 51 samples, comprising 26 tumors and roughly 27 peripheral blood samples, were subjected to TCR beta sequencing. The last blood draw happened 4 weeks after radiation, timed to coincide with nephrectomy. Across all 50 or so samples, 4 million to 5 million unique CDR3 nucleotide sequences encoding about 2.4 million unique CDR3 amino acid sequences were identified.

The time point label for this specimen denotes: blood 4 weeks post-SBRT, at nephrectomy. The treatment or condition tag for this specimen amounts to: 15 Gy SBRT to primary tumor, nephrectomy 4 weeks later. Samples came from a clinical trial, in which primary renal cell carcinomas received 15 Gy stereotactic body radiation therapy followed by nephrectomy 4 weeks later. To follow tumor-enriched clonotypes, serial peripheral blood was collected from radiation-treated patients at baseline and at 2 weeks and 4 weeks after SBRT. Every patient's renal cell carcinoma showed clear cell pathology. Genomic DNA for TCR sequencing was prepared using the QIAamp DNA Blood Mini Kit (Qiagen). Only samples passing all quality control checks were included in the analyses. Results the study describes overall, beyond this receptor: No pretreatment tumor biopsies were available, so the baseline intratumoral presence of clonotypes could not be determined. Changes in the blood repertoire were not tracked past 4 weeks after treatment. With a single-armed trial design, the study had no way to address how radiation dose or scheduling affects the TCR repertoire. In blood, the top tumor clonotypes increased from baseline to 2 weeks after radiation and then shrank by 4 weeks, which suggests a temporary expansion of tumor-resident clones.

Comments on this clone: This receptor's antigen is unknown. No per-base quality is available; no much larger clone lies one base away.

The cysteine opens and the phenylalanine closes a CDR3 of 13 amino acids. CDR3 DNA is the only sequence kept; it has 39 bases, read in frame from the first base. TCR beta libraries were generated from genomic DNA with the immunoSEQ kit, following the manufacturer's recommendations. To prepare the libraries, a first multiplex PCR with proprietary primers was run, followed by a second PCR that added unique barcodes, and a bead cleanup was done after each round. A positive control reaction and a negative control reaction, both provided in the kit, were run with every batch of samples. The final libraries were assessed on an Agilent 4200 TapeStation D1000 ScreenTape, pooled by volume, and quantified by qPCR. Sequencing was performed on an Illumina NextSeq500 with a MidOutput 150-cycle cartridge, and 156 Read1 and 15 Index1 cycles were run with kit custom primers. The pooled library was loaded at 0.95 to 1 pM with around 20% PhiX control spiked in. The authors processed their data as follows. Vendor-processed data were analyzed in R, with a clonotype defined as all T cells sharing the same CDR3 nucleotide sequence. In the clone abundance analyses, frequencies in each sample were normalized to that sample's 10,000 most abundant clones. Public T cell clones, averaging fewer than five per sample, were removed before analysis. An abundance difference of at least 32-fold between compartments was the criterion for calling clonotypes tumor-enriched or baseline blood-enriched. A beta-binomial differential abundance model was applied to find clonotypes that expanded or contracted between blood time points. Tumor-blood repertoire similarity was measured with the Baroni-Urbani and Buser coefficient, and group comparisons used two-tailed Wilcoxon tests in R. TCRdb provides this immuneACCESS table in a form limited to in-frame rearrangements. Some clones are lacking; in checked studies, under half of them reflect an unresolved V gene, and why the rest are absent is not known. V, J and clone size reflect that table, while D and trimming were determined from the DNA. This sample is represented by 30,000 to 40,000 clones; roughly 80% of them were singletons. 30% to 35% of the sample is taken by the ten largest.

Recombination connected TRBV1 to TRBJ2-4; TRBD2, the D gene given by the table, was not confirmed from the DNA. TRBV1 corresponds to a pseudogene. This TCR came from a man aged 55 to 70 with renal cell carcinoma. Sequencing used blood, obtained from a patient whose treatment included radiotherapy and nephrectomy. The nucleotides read TGCACCAGAGTACTAGCTGTATGGGACATTCAGTACTTC. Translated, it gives CTRVLAVWDIQYF.